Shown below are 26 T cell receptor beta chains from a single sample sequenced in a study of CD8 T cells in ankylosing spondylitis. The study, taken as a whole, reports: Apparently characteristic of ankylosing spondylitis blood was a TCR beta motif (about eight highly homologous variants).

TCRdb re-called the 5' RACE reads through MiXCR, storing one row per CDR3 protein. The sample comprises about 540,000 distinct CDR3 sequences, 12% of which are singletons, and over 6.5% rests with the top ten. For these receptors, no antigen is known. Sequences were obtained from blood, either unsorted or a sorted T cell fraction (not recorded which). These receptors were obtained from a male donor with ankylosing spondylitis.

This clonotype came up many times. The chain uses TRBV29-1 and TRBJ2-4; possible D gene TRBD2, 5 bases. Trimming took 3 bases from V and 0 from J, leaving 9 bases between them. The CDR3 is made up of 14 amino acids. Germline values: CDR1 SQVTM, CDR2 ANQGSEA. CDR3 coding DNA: TGCAGCGTTGACCGGGAACTAGCCAAAAACATTCAGTACTTC. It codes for CSVDRELAKNIQYF.

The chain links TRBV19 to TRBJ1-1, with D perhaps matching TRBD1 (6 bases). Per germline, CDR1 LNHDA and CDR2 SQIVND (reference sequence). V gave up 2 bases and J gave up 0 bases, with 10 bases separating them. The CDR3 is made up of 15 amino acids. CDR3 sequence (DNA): TGTGCCAGTAGTATATGGGGGGGCCTGAACACTGAAGCTTTCTTT. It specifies CASSIWGGLNTEAFF.

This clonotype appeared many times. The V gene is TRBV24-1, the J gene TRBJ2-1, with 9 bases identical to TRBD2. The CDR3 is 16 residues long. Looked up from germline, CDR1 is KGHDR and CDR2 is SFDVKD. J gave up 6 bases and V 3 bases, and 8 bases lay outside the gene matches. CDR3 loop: CATSDIGLARFNEQFF. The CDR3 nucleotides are TGTGCCACCAGTGATATTGGACTAGCGCGCTTCAATGAGCAGTTCTTC.

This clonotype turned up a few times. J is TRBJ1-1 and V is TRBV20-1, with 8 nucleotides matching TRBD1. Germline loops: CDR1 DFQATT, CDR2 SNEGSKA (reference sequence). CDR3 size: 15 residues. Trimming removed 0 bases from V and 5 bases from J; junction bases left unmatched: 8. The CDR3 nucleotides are TGCAGTGCTAGAGAGGTGAGGACAGGGAGAACTGAAGCTTTCTTT. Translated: CSAREVRTGRTEAFF.

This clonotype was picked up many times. Written as DNA, the CDR3 is TGTGCCAGCAGCTTAGAGGTTACGCAGTATTTT. As protein: CASSLEVTQYF. V usage is TRBV7-2 and J usage is TRBJ2-3; D is unclear. The length of the CDR3 is 11 residues. Germline CDR1 reads SGHTA; CDR2 reads FQGNSA. Trimming pared 1 base from V and 8 bases from J, leaving 4 bases between.

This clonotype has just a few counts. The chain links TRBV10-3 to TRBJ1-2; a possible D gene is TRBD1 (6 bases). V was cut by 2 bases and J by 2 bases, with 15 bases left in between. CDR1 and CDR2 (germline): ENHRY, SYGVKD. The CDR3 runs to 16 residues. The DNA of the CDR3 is TGTGCCATCAGTGAGCCCGGGGGCGAGGCAAACTATGGCTACACCTTC. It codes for CAISEPGGEANYGYTF.

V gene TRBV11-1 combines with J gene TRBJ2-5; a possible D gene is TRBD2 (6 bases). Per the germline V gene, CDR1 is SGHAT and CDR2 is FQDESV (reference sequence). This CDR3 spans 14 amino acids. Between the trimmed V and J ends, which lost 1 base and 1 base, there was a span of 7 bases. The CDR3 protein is CASSLGEAQETQYF. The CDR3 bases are TGTGCCAGCAGCTTAGGGGAGGCCCAAGAGACCCAGTACTTC.

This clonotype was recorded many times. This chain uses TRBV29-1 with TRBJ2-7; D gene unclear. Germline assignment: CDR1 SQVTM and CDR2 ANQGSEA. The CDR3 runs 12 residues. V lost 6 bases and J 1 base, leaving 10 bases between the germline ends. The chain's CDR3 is CSVRTTSYEQYV. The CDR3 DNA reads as TGCAGCGTACGGACGACTTCCTACGAGCAGTACGTC.

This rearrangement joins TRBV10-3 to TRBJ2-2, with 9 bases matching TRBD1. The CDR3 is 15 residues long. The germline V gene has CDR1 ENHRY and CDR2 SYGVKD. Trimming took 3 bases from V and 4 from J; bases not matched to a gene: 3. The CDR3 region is CAISEGTGSTGELFF. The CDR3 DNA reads TGTGCCATCAGTGAAGGGACAGGGAGCACCGGGGAGCTGTTTTTT.

The CDR3 DNA reads as TGTGCCAGCAGCCCCCGGCAGGGGGCCTTGGATGAAAAACTGTTTTTT. Translating gives CASSPRQGALDEKLFF. The chain uses TRBV6-1 and TRBJ1-4; TRBD1 aligns across 8 bases. The CDR3 length is 16 residues. Unmatched junction bases numbered 12, after V lost 6 bases and J lost 6 bases. Germline V gene sequence: CDR1 MNHNS, CDR2 SASEGT.

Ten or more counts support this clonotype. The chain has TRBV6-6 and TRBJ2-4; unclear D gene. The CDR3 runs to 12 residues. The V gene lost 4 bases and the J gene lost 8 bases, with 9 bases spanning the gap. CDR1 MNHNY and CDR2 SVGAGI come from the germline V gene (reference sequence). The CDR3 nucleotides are TGTGCCAGCAGTTCTCTAGGCGACATTCAGTACTTC. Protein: CASSSLGDIQYF.

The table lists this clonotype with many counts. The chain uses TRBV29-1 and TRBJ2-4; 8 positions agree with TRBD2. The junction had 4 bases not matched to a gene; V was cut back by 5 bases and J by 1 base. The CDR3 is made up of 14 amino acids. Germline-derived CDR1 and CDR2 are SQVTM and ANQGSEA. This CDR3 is CSVLPGGAKNIQYF. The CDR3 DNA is TGCAGCGTTCTGCCGGGAGGGGCCAAAAACATTCAGTACTTC.

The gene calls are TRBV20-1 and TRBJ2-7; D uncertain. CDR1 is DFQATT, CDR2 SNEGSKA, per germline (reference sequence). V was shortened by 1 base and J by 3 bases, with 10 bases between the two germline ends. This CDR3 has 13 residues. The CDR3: CSARAGAGYEQYF. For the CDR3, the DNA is TGCAGTGCTAGAGCCGGCGCCGGCTACGAGCAGTACTTC.

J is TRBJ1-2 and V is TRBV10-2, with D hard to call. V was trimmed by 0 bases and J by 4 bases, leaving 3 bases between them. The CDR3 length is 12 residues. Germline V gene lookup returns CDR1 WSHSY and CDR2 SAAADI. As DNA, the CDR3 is TGCGCCAGCAGTGAGTCGAGCTATGGCTACACCTTC. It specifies CASSESSYGYTF.

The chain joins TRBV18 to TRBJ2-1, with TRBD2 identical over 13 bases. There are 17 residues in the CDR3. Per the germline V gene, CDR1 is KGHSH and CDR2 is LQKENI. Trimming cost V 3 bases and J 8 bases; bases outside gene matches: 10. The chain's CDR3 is CASSPNPGTSGADEQFF. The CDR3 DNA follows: TGTGCCAGCTCACCCAATCCGGGGACTAGCGGGGCTGATGAGCAGTTCTTC.

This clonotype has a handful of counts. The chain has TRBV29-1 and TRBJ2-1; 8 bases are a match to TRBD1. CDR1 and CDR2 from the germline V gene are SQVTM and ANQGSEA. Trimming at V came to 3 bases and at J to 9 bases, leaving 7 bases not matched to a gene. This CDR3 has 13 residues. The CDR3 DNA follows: TGCAGCGTTGAGAGAAACAGGGGGGTTGAGCAGTTCTTC. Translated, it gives CSVERNRGVEQFF.

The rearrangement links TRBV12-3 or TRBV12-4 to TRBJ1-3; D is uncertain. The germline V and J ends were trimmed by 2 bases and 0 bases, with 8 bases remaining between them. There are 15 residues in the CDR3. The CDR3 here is CASSLFWPSGNTIYF. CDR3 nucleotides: TGTGCCAGCAGTTTATTCTGGCCCTCTGGAAACACCATATATTTT.

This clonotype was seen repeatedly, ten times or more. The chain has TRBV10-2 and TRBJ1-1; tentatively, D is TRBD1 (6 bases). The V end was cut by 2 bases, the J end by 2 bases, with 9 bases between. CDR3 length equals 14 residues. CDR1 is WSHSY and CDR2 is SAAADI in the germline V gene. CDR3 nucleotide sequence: TGCGCCAGCAGTGAGGGGGGCGGAAACACTGAAGCTTTCTTT. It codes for CASSEGGGNTEAFF.

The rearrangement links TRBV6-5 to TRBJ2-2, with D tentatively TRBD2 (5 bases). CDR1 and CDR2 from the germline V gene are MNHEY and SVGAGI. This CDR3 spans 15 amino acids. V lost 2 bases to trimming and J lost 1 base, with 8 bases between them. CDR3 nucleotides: TGTGCCAGCAGTTACCTAGCTCTGAACACCGGGGAGCTGTTTTTT. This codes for CASSYLALNTGELFF.

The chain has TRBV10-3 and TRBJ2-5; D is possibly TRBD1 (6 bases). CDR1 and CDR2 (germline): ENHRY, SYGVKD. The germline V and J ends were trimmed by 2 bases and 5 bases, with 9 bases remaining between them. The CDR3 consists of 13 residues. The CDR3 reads CAISEGRGETQYF. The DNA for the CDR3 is TGTGCCATCAGTGAGGGCAGGGGCGAGACCCAGTACTTC.

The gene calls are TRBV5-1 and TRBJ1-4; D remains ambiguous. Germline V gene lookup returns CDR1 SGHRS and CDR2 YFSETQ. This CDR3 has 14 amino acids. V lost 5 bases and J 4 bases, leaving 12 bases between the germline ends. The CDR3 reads CASRQEPGNEKLFF. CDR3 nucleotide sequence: TGCGCCAGCAGGCAGGAGCCGGGTAATGAAAAACTGTTTTTT.

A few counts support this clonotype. The CDR3 region is CASSWTPDRARGNEQFF. CDR3 DNA sequence: TGCGCCAGCAGCTGGACTCCGGACAGGGCCAGGGGGAATGAGCAGTTCTTC. This chain uses TRBV5-1 with TRBJ2-1; TRBD1 agrees at 8 bases. The junction had 15 bases not matched to a gene; V was cut back by 3 bases and J by 7 bases. Germline V lookup: CDR1 SGHRS, CDR2 YFSETQ. The length of the CDR3 is 17 residues.

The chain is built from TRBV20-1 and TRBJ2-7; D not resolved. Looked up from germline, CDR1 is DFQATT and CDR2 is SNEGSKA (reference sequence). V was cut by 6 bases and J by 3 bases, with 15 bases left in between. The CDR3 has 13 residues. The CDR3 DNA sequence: TGCAGTGCCCCACTTACGGAAAACTACGAGCAGTACTTC. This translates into CSAPLTENYEQYF.

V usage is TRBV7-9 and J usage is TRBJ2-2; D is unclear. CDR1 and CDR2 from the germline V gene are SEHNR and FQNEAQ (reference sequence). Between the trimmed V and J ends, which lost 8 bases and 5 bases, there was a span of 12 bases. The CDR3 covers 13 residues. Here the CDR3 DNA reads TGTGCCAGCCCCCCTTTGGTGACCGGGGAGCTGTTTTTT. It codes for CASPPLVTGELFF.

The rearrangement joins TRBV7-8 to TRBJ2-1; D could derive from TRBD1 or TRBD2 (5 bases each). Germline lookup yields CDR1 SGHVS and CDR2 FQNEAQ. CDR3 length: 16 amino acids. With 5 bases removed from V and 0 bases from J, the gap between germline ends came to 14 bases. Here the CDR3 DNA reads TGTGCCAGCAGCCCGAACCGGGACGTCTCCTACAATGAGCAGTTCTTC. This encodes CASSPNRDVSYNEQFF.

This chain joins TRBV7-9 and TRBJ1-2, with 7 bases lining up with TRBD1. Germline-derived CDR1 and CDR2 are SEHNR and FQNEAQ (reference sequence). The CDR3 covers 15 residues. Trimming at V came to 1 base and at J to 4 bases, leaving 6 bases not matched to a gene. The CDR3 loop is CASSLVQGVRYGYTF. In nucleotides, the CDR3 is TGTGCCAGCAGCTTAGTGCAGGGGGTTCGCTATGGCTACACCTTC.